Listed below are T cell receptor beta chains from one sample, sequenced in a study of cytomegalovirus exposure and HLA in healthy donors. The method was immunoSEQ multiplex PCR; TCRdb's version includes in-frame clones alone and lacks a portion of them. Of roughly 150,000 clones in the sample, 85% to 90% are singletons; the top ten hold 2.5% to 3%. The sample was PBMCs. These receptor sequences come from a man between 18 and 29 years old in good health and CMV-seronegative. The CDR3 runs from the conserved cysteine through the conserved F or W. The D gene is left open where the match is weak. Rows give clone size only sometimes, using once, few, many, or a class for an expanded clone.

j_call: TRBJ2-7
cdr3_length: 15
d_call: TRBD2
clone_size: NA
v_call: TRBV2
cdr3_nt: TGTGCCAGCATGTCGGGGGTGGCGGGAGTTTCCGAGCAGTACTTC
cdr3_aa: CASMSGVAGVSEQYF

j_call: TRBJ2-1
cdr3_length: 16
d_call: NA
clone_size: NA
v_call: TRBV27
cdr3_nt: TGTGCCAGCAGCCCGTCACCTCGCGGACTATACAATGAGCAGTTCTTC
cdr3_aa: CASSPSPRGLYNEQFF

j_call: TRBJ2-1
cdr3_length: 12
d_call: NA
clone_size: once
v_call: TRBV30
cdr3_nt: TGTGCCTGGAGTGTACTTAACAATGAGCAGTTCTTC
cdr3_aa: CAWSVLNNEQFF

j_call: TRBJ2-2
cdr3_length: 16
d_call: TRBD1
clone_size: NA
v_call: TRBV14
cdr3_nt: TGTGCCAGCAGCCCGGGGACAGGCCTAAACACCGGGGAGCTGTTTTTT
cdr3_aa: CASSPGTGLNTGELFF

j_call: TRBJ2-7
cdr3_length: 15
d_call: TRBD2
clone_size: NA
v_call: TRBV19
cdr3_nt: TGTGCCAGTAGAGCGGGACCGAGCCCATCCGACGAGCAGTACTTC
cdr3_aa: CASRAGPSPSDEQYF

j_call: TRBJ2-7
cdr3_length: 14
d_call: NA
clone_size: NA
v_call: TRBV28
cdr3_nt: TGTGCCAGCATGGGGTTAGGGACTCGGGACGAGCAGTACTTC
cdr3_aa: CASMGLGTRDEQYF

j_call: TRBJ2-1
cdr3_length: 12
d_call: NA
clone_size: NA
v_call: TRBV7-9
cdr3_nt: TGTGCCAGCTCCCGAACGGGTTCCGAGCAGTTCTTC
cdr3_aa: CASSRTGSEQFF

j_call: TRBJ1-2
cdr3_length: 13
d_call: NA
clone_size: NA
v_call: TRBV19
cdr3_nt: TGTGCCAGTAGTATGGGCAGGGCGAATGGCTACACCTTC
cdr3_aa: CASSMGRANGYTF

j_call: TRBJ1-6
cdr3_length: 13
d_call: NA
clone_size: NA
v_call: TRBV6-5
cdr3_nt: TGTGCCAGCAGTTCCACAGGGAATTCACCCCTCCACTTT
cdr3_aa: CASSSTGNSPLHF

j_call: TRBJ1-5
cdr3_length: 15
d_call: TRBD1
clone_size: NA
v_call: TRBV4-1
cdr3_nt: TGCGCCAGCAGCCAAACAAGACAGGGAGGACAGCCCCAGCATTTT
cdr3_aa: CASSQTRQGGQPQHF

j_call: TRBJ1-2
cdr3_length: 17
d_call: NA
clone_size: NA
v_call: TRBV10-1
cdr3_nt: TGCGCCAGCAGTGAGTCCGCCTCCCCGACAGGCAACTATGGCTACACCTTC
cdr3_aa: CASSESASPTGNYGYTF

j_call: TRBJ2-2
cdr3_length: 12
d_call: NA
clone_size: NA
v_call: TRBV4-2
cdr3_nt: TGTGCCAGCAGCCGAGACTTAGGGGAGCTGTTTTTT
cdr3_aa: CASSRDLGELFF

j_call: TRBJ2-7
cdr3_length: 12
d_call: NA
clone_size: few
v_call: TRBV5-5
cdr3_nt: TGTGCCAGCAGCTACTCAGGGTCCGAGCAGTACTTC
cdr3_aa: CASSYSGSEQYF

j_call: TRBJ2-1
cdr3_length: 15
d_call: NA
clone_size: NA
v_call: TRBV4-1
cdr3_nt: TGCGCCAGCAGCCAAGAGGCAGACAACTACAATGAGCAGTTCTTC
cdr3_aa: CASSQEADNYNEQFF

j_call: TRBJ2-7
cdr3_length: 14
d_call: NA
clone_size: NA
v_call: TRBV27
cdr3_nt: TGTGCCAGCTCCCGGCGGGACAGCCCTCTCGAGCAGTACTTC
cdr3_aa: CASSRRDSPLEQYF

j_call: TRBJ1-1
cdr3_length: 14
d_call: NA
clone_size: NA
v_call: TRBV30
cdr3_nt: TGTGCCTGGAGTCGGGGAGGGGGAAAGACTGAAGCTTTCTTT
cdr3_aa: CAWSRGGGKTEAFF

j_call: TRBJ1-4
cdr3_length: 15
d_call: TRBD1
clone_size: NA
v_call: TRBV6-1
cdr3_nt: TGTGCCAGCAGCCGGACCGGGACAGGGGCCCAAAAACTGTTTTTT
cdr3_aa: CASSRTGTGAQKLFF

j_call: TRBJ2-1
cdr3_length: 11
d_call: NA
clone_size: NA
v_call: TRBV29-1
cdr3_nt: TGCAGCGTTGAAGGTATCGATGAGCAGTTCTTC
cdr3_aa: CSVEGIDEQFF

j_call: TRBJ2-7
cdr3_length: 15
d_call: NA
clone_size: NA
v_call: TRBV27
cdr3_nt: TGTGCCAGCAGTTCGAAGGGGGTAGACTCCTACGAGCAGTACTTC
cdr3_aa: CASSSKGVDSYEQYF

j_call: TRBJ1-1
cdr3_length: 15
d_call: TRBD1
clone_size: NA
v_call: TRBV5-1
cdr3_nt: TGCGCCAGCAGCTTAGTTTCAGGGGGGAACACTGAAGCTTTCTTT
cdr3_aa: CASSLVSGGNTEAFF

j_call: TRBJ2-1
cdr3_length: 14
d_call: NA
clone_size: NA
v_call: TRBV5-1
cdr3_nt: TGCGCCAGCAGCTTGGAAGGGACAAGGAATGAGCAGTTCTTC
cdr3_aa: CASSLEGTRNEQFF

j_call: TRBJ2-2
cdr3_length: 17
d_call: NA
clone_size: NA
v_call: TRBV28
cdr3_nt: TGTGCCAGCAGTTTTCCCACCCGGGGATCGAACACCGGGGAGCTGTTTTTT
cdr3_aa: CASSFPTRGSNTGELFF

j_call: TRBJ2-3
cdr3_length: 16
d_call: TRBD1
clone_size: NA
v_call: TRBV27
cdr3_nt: TGTGCCAGCAGGAGTACAGGGGGCAGTAGCACAGATACGCAGTATTTT
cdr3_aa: CASRSTGGSSTDTQYF

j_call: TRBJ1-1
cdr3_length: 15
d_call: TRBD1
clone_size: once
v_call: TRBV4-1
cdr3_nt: TGCGCCAGCAGCCAAGAACAGGGGCGAGGGACTGAAGCTTTCTTT
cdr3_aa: CASSQEQGRGTEAFF

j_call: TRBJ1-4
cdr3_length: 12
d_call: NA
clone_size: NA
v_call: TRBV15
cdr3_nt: TGTGCCACCAGCAGACAGGGGGAAAAACTGTTTTTT
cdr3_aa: CATSRQGEKLFF

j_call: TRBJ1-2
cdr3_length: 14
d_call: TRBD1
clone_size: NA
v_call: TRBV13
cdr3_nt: TGTGCCAGCAGCTTACAGGGGGGAAACTATGGCTACACCTTC
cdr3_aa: CASSLQGGNYGYTF

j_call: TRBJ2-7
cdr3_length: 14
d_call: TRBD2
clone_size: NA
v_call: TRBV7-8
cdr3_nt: TGTGCCAGCAGCTTAGAAACTAGCGGCTACGAGCAGTACTTC
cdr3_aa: CASSLETSGYEQYF

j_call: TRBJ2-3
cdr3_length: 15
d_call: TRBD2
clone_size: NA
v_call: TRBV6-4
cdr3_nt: TGTGCCAGCAGTGACGACCGGGAGGGTCGAGATACGCAGTATTTT
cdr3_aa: CASSDDREGRDTQYF

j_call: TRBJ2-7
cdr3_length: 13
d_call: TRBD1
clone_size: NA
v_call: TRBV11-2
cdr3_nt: TGTGCCAGCAGCCCGGGACAGGTCTACGAGCAGTACTTC
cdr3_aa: CASSPGQVYEQYF

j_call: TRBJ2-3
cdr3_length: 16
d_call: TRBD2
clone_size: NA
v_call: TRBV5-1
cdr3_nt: TGCGCCAGCAGCTTGAGTTCAGCGGGAGGCACAGATACGCAGTATTTT
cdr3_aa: CASSLSSAGGTDTQYF

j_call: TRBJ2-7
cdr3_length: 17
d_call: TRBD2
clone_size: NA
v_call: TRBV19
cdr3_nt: TGTGCCAGTAGTATAGGAGGGACTAGCGGGAGTCTCTACGAGCAGTACTTC
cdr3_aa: CASSIGGTSGSLYEQYF

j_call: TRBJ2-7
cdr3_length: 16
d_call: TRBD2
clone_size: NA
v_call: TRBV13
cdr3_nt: TGTGCCAGCAGCTATCCCTTGCGGGGGGAACACGACGAGCAGTACTTC
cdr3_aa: CASSYPLRGEHDEQYF

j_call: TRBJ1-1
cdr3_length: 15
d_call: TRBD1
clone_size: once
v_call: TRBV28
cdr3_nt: TGTGCCAGCAGCCCCGGGACAGCCATGAACACTGAAGCTTTCTTT
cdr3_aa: CASSPGTAMNTEAFF

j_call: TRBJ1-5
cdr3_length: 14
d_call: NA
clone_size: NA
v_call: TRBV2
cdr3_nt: TGTGCCAGCAGTGAAGTAGGAGGCAATCAGCCCCAGCATTTT
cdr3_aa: CASSEVGGNQPQHF

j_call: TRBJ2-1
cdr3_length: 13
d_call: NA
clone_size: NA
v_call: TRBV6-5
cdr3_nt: TGTGCCAGCAGTCCGGACTATTACAATGAGCAGTTCTTC
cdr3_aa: CASSPDYYNEQFF

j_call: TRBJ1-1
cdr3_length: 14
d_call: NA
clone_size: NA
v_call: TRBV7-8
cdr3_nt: TGTGCCAGCAGCTTAGGCGGGGGCTTCACTGAAGCTTTCTTT
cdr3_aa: CASSLGGGFTEAFF

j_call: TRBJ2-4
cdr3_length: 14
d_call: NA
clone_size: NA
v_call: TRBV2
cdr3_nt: TGTGCCAGCAGTGAAGCGCCAGGGGGGAACATTCAGTACTTC
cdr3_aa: CASSEAPGGNIQYF

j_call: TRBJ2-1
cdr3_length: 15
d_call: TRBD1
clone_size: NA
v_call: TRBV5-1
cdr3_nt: TGCGCCAGCAGCCCCGGGACAGGGGGCGGGGATGAGCAGTTCTTC
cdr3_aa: CASSPGTGGGDEQFF

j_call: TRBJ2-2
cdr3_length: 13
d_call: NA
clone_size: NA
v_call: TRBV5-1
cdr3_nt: TGCGCCAGCAGCTTCGGGATCGGCGGGGAGCTGTTTTTT
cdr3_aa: CASSFGIGGELFF

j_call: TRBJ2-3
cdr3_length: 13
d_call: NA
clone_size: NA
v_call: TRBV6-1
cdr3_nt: TGTGCCAGCAGTGCCCCTACCCGAGATACGCAGTATTTT
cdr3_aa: CASSAPTRDTQYF

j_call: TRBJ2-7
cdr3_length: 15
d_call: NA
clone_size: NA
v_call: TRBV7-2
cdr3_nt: TGTGCCAGCAGGCCCCAGGATGGAAGCTCCTACGAGCAGTACTTC
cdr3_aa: CASRPQDGSSYEQYF

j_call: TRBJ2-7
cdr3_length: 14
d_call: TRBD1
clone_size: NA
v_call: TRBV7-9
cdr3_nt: TGTGCCAGCAGCTTAGCGCTACAGGGGTACGAGCAGTACTTC
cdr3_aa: CASSLALQGYEQYF

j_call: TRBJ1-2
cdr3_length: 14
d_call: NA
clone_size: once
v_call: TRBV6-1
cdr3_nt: TGTGCCAGCAGTGAACCCGAAGGGGGCTATGGCTACACCTTC
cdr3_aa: CASSEPEGGYGYTF

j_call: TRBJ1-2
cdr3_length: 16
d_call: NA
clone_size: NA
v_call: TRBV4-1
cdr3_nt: TGCGCCAGCAGCCAAGAAACCGGGACACTGAACTATGGCTACACCTTC
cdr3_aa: CASSQETGTLNYGYTF

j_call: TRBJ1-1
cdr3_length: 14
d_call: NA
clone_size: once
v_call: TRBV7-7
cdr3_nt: TGTGCTAGCAGCTTAGGTGGCCCGAACACTGAAGCTTTCTTT
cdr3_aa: CASSLGGPNTEAFF

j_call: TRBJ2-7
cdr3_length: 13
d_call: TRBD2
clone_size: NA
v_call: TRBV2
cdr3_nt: TGTGCCAGCAACGGGGGGGACACCTACGAGCAGTACTTC
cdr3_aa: CASNGGDTYEQYF

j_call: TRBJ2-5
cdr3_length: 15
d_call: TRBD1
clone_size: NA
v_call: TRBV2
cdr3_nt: TGTGCCAGCAGTGAAGACAGGGGGCCGTGGGAGACCCAGTACTTC
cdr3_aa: CASSEDRGPWETQYF

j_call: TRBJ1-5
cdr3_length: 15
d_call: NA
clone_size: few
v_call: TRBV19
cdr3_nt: TGTGCCAGTAGTTGGTCGGTTTATAGCAATCAGCCCCAGCATTTT
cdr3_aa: CASSWSVYSNQPQHF

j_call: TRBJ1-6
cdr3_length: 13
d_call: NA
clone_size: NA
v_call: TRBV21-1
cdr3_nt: TGTGCCAGCGGACAGGCCCCTATCCTATCCCTCCACTTT
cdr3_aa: CASGQAPILSLHF

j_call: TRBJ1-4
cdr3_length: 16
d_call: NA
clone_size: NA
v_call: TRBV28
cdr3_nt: TGTGCCAGCAGTTTGAGGCGGCGTGCAACTAATGAAAAACTGTTTTTT
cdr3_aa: CASSLRRRATNEKLFF

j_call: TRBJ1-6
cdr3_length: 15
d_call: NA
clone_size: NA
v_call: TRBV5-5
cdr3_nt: TGTGCCAGCAGCTTGGGCGGGGATTTAAATTCACCCCTCCACTTT
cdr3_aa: CASSLGGDLNSPLHF

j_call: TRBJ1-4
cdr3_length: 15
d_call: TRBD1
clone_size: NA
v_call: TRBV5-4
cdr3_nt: TGTGCCAGCAGTAATCAGGACAGGGGTGGAGAAAAACTGTTTTTT
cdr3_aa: CASSNQDRGGEKLFF

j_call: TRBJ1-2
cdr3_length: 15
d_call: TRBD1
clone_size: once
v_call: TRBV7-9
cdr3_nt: TGTGCCGGTATACGAACAGGGGGAGCTAACTATGGCTACACCTTC
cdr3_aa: CAGIRTGGANYGYTF

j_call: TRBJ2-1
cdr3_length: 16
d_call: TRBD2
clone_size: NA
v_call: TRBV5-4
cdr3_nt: TGTGCCAGCAGCTTAGGCGGGAGGGAATCCTACAATGAGCAGTTCTTC
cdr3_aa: CASSLGGRESYNEQFF

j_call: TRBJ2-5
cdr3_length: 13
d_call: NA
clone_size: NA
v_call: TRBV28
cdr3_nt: TGTGCCAGCAGTTCGGACAGCCAAGAGACCCAGTACTTC
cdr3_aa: CASSSDSQETQYF

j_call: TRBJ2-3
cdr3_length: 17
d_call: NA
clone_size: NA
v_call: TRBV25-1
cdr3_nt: TGTGCCAGCAGTGACCCTGGTAAGGGGAACAACACAGATACGCAGTATTTT
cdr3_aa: CASSDPGKGNNTDTQYF

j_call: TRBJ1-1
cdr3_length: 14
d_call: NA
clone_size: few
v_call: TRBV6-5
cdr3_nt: TGTGCCAGCAGCCTTGACGGAGGGTACACTGAAGCTTTCTTT
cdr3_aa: CASSLDGGYTEAFF

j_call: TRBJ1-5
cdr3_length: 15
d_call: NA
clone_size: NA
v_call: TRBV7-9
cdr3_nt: TGTGCCAGCAGCCAGGGACAAACCACTAATCAGCCCCAGCATTTT
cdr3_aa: CASSQGQTTNQPQHF

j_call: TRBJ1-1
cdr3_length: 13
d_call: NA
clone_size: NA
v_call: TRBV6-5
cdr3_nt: TGTGCCAGCAGTTTCAGCCTGAGGACTGAAGCTTTCTTT
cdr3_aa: CASSFSLRTEAFF